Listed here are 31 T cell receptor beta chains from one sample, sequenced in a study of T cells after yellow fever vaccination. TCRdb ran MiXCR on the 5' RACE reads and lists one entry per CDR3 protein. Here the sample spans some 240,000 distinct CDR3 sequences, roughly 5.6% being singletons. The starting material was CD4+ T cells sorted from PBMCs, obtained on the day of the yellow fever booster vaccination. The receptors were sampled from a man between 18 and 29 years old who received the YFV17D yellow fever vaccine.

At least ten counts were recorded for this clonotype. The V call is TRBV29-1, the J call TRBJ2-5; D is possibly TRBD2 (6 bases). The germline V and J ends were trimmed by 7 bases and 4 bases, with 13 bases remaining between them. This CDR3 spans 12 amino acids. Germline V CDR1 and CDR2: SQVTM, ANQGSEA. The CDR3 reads CSAAGGTETQYF. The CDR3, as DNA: TGCAGCGCCGCCGGAGGGACAGAGACCCAGTACTTC.

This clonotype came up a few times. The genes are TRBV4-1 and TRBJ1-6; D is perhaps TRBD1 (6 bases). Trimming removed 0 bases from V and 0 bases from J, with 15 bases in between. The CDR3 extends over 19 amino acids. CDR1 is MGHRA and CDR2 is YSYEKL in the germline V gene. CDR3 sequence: CASSQEWSSQGSYNSPLHF. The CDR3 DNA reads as TGCGCCAGCAGCCAAGAGTGGTCTTCACAGGGCTCCTATAATTCACCCCTCCACTTT.

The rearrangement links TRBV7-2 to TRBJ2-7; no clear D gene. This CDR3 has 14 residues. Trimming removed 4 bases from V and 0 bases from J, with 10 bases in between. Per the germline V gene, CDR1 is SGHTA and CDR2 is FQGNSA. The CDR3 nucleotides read TGTGCCAGCAGCTCGCTGGGTAGCTCCTACGAGCAGTACTTC. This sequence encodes CASSSLGSSYEQYF.

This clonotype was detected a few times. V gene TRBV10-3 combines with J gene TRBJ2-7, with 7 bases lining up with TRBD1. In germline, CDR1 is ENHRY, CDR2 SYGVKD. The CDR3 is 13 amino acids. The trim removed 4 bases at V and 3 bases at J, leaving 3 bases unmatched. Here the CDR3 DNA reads TGTGCCATCAGTGGGACAGGTCGCTACGAGCAGTACTTC. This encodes CAISGTGRYEQYF.

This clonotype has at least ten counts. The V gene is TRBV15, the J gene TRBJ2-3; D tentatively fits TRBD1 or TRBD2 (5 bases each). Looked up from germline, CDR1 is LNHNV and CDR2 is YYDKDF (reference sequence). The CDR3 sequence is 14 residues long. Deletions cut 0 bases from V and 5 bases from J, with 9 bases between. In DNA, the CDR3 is TGTGCCACCAGCAGAGATGTGGGGGAAGATACGCAGTATTTT. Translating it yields CATSRDVGEDTQYF.

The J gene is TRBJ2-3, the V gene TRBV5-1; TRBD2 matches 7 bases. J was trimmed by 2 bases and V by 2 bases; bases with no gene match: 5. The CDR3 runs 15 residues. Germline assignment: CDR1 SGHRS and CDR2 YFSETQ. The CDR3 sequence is CASSLSGTTTDTQYF. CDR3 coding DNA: TGCGCCAGCAGCTTATCCGGGACTACCACAGATACGCAGTATTTT.

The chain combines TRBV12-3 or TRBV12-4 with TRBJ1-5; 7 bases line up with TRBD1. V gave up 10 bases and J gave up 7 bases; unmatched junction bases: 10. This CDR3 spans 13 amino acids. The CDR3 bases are TGTGCCACCTCCGGGACAGTAAGCCAGCCCCAGCATTTT. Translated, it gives CATSGTVSQPQHF.

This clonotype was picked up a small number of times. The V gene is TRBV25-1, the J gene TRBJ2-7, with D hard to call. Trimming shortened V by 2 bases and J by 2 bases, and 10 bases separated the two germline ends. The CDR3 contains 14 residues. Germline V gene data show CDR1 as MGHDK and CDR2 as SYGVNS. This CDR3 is CASSERVPPYEQYF. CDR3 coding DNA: TGTGCCAGCAGTGAACGGGTCCCACCCTACGAGCAGTACTTC.

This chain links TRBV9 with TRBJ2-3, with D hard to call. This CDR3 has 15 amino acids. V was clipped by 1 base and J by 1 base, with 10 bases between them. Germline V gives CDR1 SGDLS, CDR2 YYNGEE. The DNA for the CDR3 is TGTGCCAGCAGCGTACGCCCTATGGGCACAGATACGCAGTATTTT. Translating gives CASSVRPMGTDTQYF.

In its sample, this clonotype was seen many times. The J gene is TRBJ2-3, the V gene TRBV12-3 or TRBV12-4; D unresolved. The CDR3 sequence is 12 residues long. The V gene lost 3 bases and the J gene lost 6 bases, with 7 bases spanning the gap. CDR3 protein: CASSFRADTQYF. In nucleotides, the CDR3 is TGTGCCAGCAGTTTCCGTGCTGATACGCAGTATTTT.

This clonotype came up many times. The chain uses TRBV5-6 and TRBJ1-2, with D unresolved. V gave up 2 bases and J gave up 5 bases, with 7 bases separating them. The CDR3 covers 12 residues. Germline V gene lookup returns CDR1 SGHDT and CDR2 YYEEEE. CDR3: CASSLTVYGYTF. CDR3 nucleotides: TGTGCCAGCAGCTTAACCGTATATGGCTACACCTTC.

CDR3 sequence (DNA): TGCGCCAGCAGCTTGGGGGACCACAGGGTAGAAGAAAAACTGTTTTTT. Its translation is CASSLGDHRVEEKLFF. The chain uses TRBV5-1 and TRBJ1-4; maybe TRBD1 (6 bases). Trimming left V 0 bases short and J 8 bases short, with 17 bases between. The CDR3 totals 16 residues. CDR1 is SGHRS and CDR2 is YFSETQ in the germline V gene.

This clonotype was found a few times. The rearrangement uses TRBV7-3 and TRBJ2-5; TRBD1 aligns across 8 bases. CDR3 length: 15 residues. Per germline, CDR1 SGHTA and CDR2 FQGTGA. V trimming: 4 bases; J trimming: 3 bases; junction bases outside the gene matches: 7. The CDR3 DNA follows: TGTGCCAGCAGCTCAATCAGGGGGCCGAAAGAGACCCAGTACTTC. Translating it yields CASSSIRGPKETQYF.

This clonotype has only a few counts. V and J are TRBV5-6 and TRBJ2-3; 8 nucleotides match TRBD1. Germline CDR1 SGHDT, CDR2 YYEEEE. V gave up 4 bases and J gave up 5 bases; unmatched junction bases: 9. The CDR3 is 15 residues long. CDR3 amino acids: CASSPLQGAGDTQYF. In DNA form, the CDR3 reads TGTGCCAGCAGCCCACTGCAGGGGGCCGGAGATACGCAGTATTTT.

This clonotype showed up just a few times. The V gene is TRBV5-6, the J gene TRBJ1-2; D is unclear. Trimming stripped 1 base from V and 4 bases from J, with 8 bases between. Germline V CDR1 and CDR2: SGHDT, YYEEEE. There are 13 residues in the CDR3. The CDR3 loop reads CASSLYYSYGYTF. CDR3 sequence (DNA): TGTGCCAGCAGCTTGTATTACAGCTATGGCTACACCTTC.

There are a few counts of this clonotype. The CDR3 here is CASSGNRGVTQYF. In DNA form, the CDR3 reads TGTGCCAGCAGCGGCAACCGGGGAGTTACGCAGTATTTT. The genes are TRBV7-2 and TRBJ2-3; D is perhaps TRBD2 (5 bases). Trimming stripped 5 bases from V and 8 bases from J, with 14 bases between. The germline gives CDR1 SGHTA, CDR2 FQGNSA. The CDR3 runs to 13 residues.

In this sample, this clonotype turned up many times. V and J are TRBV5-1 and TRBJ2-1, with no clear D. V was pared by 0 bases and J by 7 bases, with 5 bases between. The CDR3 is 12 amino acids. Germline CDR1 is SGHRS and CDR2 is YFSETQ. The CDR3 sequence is CASSLAVNEQFF. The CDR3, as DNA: TGCGCCAGCAGCTTGGCCGTTAATGAGCAGTTCTTC.

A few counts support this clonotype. The CDR3 coding sequence is TGCAGCGCAATCCGGGACTATACTGTAGGTACGCAGTATTTT. Encoded protein: CSAIRDYTVGTQYF. The chain has TRBV29-1 and TRBJ2-3, with TRBD2 matching 7 bases. Germline CDR1 reads SQVTM; CDR2 reads ANQGSEA. CDR3 length equals 14 residues. V trimming: 7 bases; J trimming: 8 bases; junction bases outside the gene matches: 15.

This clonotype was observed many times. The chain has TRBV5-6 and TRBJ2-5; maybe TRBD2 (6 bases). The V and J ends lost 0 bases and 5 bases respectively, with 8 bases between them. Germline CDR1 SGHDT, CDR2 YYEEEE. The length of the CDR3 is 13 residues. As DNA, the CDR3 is TGTGCCAGCAGCTTGGACCGGGGGGAGACCCAGTACTTC. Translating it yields CASSLDRGETQYF.

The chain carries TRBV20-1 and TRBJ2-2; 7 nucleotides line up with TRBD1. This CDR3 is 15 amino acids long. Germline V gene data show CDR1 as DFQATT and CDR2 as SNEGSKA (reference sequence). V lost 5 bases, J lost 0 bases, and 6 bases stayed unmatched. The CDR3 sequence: CSALRTGANTGELFF. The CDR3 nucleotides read TGCAGTGCTTTACGGACAGGAGCGAACACCGGGGAGCTGTTTTTT.

The chain's CDR3 is CASSFIGGANEQFF. DNA for the CDR3: TGTGCCAGCAGCTTCATCGGGGGGGCCAATGAGCAGTTCTTC. This sequence joins TRBV6-5 and TRBJ2-1; TRBD2 agrees at 8 bases. There are 14 residues in the CDR3. The V segment lost 6 bases and the J segment 6 bases; nucleotides outside the gene matches: 7. CDR1 MNHEY and CDR2 SVGAGI come from the germline V gene.

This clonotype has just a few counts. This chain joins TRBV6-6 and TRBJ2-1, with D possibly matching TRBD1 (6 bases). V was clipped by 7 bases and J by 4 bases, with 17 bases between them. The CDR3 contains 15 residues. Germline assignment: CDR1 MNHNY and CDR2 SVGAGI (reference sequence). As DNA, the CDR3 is TGTGCCAGCATCAAAGGGCAGGGGTTGTACAATGAGCAGTTCTTC. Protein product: CASIKGQGLYNEQFF.

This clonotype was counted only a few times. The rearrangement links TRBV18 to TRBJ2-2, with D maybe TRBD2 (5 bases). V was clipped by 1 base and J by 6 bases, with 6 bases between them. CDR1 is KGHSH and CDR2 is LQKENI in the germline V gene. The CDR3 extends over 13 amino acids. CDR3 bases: TGTGCCAGCTCACCACTAGCGCCCGGGGAGCTGTTTTTT. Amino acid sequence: CASSPLAPGELFF.

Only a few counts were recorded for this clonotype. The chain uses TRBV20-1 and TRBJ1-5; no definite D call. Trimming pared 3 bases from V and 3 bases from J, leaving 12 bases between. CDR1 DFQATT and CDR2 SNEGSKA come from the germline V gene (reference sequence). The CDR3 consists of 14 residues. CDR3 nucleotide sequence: TGCAGTGCTAGGAGGGTACTATTCAATCAGCCCCAGCATTTT. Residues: CSARRVLFNQPQHF.

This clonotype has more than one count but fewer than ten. CDR3 protein: CASSLNGRETQYF. CDR3 coding DNA: TGTGCCAGCAGCTTAAACGGGCGTGAGACCCAGTACTTC. The V gene is TRBV7-9, the J gene TRBJ2-5; D gene ambiguous. This CDR3 has 13 amino acids. Trimming took 2 bases from V and 5 from J, leaving 9 bases between them. Germline lookup yields CDR1 SEHNR and CDR2 FQNEAQ (reference sequence). Together with reference TRBV7-9 and TRBJ2-5, the CDR3 gives the full variable domain: DTGVSQNPRHKITKRGQNVTFRCDPISEHNRLYWYRQTLGQGPEFLTYFQNEAQLEKSRLLSDRFSAERPKGSFSTLEIQRTEQGDSAMYLCASSLNGRETQYFGPGTRLLVL.

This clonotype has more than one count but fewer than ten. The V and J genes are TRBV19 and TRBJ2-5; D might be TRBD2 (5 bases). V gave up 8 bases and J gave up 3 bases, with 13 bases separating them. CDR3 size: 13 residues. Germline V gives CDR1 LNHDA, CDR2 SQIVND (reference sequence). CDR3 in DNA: TGTGCCAGTGGGCCGCCGGGGAAAGAGACCCAGTACTTC. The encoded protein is CASGPPGKETQYF.

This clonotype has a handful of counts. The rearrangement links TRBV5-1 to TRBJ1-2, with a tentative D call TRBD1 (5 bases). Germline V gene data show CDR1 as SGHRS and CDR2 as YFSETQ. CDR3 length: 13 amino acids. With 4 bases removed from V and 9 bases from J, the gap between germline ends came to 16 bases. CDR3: CASSQPGLESYTF. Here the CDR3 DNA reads TGCGCCAGCAGCCAACCGGGACTGGAGAGCTACACCTTC.

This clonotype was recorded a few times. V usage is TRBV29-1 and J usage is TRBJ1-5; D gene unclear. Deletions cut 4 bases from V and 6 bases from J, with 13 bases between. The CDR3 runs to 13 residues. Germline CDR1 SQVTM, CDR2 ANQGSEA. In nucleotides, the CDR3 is TGCAGCGTTGCTTTGGGAAGCGGTCAGCCCCAGCATTTT. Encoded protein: CSVALGSGQPQHF.

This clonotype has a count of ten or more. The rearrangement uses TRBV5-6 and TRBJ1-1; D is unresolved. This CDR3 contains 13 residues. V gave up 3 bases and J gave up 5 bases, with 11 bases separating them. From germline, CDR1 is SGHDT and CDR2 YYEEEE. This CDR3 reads CASSSPSGTEAFF. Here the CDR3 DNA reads TGTGCCAGCAGCTCCCCCTCGGGGACTGAAGCTTTCTTT. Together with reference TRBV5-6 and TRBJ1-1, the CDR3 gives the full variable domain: DAGVTQSPTHLIKTRGQQVTLRCSPKSGHDTVSWYQQALGQGPQFIFQYYEEEERQRGNFPDRFSGHQFPNYSSELNVNALLLGDSALYLCASSSPSGTEAFFGQGTRLTVV.

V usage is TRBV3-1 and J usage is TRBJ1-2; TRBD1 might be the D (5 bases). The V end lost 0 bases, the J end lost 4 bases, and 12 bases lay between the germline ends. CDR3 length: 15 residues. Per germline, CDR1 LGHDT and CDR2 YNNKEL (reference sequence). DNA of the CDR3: TGTGCCAGCAGCCAAGATCACTTCGGGGGCTATGGCTACACCTTC. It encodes CASSQDHFGGYGYTF.

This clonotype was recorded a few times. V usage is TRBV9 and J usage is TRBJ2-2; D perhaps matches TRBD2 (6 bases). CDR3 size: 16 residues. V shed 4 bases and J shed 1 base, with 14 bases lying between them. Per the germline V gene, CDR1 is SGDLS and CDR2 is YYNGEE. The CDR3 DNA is TGTGCCAGCAGCCCCCAGGGTAGCGGGAACACCGGGGAGCTGTTTTTT. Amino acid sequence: CASSPQGSGNTGELFF. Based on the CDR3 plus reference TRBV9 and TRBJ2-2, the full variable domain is DSGVTQTPKHLITATGQRVTLRCSPRSGDLSVYWYQQSLDQGLQFLIQYYNGEERAKGNILERFSAQQFPDLHSELNLSSLELGDSALYFCASSPQGSGNTGELFFGEGSRLTVL.